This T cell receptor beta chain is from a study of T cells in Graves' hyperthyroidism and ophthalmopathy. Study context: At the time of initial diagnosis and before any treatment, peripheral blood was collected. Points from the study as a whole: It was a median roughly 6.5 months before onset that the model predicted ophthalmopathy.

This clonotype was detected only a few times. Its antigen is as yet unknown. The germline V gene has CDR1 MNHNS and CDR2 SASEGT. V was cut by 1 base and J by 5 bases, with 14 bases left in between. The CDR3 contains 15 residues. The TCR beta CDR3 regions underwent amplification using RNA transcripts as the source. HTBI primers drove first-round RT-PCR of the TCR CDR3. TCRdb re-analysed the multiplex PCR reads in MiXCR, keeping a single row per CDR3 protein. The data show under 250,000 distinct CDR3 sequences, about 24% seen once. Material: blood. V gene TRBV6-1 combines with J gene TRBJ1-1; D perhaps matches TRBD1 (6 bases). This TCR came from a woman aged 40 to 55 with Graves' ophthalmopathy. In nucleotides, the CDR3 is TGTGCCAGCAGTGAAGGTCTCAGGGGAGGAACTGAAGCTTTCTTT. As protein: CASSEGLRGGTEAFF.